This is a list of T cell receptor beta chains from one sample in a study of blood T cell repertoires in COVID-19. Libraries were prepared by immunoSEQ multiplex PCR; TCRdb keeps only in-frame clonotypes and omits some of them. The sample includes around 170,000 clones, about 80% of them seen just once. Sequencing input: peripheral blood. The receptors originated from a man aged 70-80 years with active or convalescent COVID-19. Both conserved end residues are part of each CDR3. A D gene is named only where the DNA matches it firmly. Not every row has a clone size; where given, it reads once, few, many or a size class.

V,size,D,J,DNA,CDR3
TRBV6-4,.,.,TRBJ1-4,TGTGCCAGCAGTGATCCAACGGCAACTAATGAAAAACTGTTTTTT,CASSDPTATNEKLFF
TRBV7-2,.,.,TRBJ2-1,TGTGCCAGCAGCTTGATGAGGAATGAGCAGTTCTTC,CASSLMRNEQFF
TRBV30,.,.,TRBJ1-3,TGTGCCTGGAGTGTAAGCTTTACAGGGAGAGACACCATATATTTT,CAWSVSFTGRDTIYF
TRBV11-2,once,TRBD1,TRBJ1-2,TGTGCCAGCAGCTTGATCCGAAACCGGGCTGACAGGGGTAGTGGCTACACCTTC,CASSLIRNRADRGSGYTF
TRBV6-6,.,TRBD2,TRBJ2-5,TGTGCCAGCAGAGCTAGCGGTAACCAAGAGACCCAGTACTTC,CASRASGNQETQYF
TRBV6-5,.,TRBD1,TRBJ1-1,TGTGCCAGCAGTCAGGACAGGGGGCATTGGTTGGGAGCTTTCTTT,CASSQDRGHWLGAFF
TRBV5-6,.,TRBD2,TRBJ2-5,TGTGCCAGCAGCTTGGGTAGCGGGGGCGGAGAGACCCAGTACTTC,CASSLGSGGGETQYF
TRBV2,.,.,TRBJ2-1,TGTGCCAGCAGTCTGACAGGTTCTGCCTACAATGAGCAGTTCTTC,CASSLTGSAYNEQFF
TRBV7-9,.,.,TRBJ1-4,TGTGCCAGCAGCGCAGGGACACCTCTGGTGTTTTTT,CASSAGTPLVFF
TRBV7-9,.,TRBD1,TRBJ1-1,TGTGCCAGCAGGCCCTATGGGACAGAGAACACTGAAGCTTTCTTT,CASRPYGTENTEAFF
TRBV5-1,.,TRBD1,TRBJ1-2,TGCGCCAGCAGCACGGGACAGAACTATGGCTACACCTTC,CASSTGQNYGYTF
TRBV7-3,.,.,TRBJ1-1,TGTGCCAGCAGTTCACACATAAACACTGAAGCTTTCTTT,CASSSHINTEAFF
TRBV6-5,.,TRBD1,TRBJ1-1,TGTGCCAGCACTTTCAGGGGGACAGGGAACACTGAAGCTTTCTTT,CASTFRGTGNTEAFF
TRBV12-5,.,.,TRBJ2-2,TGTGGCTCCCGGGGAGGTTCGAGCACCGGGGAGCTGTTTTTT,CGSRGGSSTGELFF
TRBV19,.,TRBD1,TRBJ1-3,TGTGCCAGTACCGGGACAGAAGCTGGAAACACCATATATTTT,CASTGTEAGNTIYF
TRBV4-1,.,TRBD1,TRBJ2-3,TGCGCCAGCAGCCAAGAGTCGGGACAGGGATTGCGGGCAGATACGCAGTATTTT,CASSQESGQGLRADTQYF
TRBV5-1,.,TRBD1,TRBJ2-1,TGCGCCAGCAGCTTACAGGGGCAGTCCTACAATGAGCAGTTCTTC,CASSLQGQSYNEQFF
TRBV7-8,.,.,TRBJ2-3,TGTGCCAGCAGCAAAATCCCTAGGGAGACAGATACGCAGTATTTT,CASSKIPRETDTQYF
TRBV5-4,.,TRBD2,TRBJ2-5,TGTGCCAGCAGCCTGACTAGCGGGGGCTATGAGACCCAGTACTTC,CASSLTSGGYETQYF
TRBV4-3,once,TRBD2,TRBJ2-7,TGCGCCAGCAGCCTGTACGGGGGGGCCGTTTACGAGCAGTACTTC,CASSLYGGAVYEQYF
TRBV3-1/TRBV3-2,.,TRBD2,TRBJ2-5,TGTGCCAGCAGCCGCAGGGGGACGACTAGCGGGAGCTGGGAGACCCAGTACTTC,CASSRRGTTSGSWETQYF
TRBV5-1,.,TRBD2,TRBJ2-7,TGCGCCAGCAGTCTTGGGGGAGGGCCCACCTACGAGCAGTACTTC,CASSLGGGPTYEQYF
TRBV5-1,.,TRBD2,TRBJ2-5,TGCGCCAGCGGTAGGGCTAGCGGGCAAGAGACCCAGTACTTC,CASGRASGQETQYF
TRBV6-1,.,.,TRBJ1-2,TGTGCCAGCAGTGAGCAGGGAGGTGGCTACACCTTC,CASSEQGGGYTF
TRBV21-1,once,.,TRBJ1-5,TGTGCCAGCAGCCCACGCCCGGGACAGGGGAGAAGGAGGGGCAATCAGCCCCAGCATTTT,CASSPRPGQGRRRGNQPQHF
TRBV4-1,.,.,TRBJ2-5,TGCGCCAGCAGCCAAGGACCGCGGCATGGAGGGAAAGAGACCCAGTACTTC,CASSQGPRHGGKETQYF
TRBV9,.,TRBD2,TRBJ2-1,TGTGCCAGCAGCGGAATAGGCGGGAGGTACAATGAGCAGTTCTTC,CASSGIGGRYNEQFF
TRBV11-3,.,.,TRBJ2-1,TGTGCCAGCAGCCCCACAGGATACAATGAGCAGTTCTTC,CASSPTGYNEQFF
TRBV7-8,.,TRBD1,TRBJ1-1,TGTGCCAGCAGCTTAAGGCTGGGACAGGGGGATTCCCACACTGAAGCTTTCTTT,CASSLRLGQGDSHTEAFF
TRBV10-2,.,.,TRBJ2-7,TGCGCCAGCGGCTACAGGGAGGGGTCGTACGAGCAGTACTTC,CASGYREGSYEQYF
TRBV7-9,.,TRBD1,TRBJ1-1,TGTGCCAGCAGCTCCCTCGACAGGGGGCTAAACACTGAAGCTTTCTTT,CASSSLDRGLNTEAFF
TRBV11-2,.,.,TRBJ1-1,TGTGCCAGCAGCTTAGGTCCGTTGAACACTGAAGCTTTCTTT,CASSLGPLNTEAFF
TRBV6-5,.,.,TRBJ2-1,TGTGCCACCGGAGGGCAGGGAGGTGACAATGAGCAGTTCTTC,CATGGQGGDNEQFF
TRBV4-2,.,TRBD2,TRBJ2-3,TGTGCCAGCAGCCCACTCGTAGGCGGGGGGGCCTCAGATACGCAGTATTTT,CASSPLVGGGASDTQYF
TRBV6-5,.,TRBD1,TRBJ1-2,TGTGCCACCCGTCCGACAGGGGGCAGTGGCTACACCTTC,CATRPTGGSGYTF
TRBV3-1/TRBV3-2,once,.,TRBJ1-1,TGTGCCAGCAGCCCAGTCACGGGGGGGAACACTGAAGCTTTCTTT,CASSPVTGGNTEAFF
TRBV6-6,.,.,TRBJ2-5,TGTGCCAGTACCGCTAGTGAGACCCAGTACTTC,CASTASETQYF
TRBV6-5,.,TRBD1,TRBJ2-3,TGTGCCAGCAGTTTTAACAGGGGTTGGGCAGATACGCAGTATTTT,CASSFNRGWADTQYF
TRBV5-6,.,.,TRBJ1-1,TGTGCCAGCAGCCAGGGAACTGAAGCTTTCTTT,CASSQGTEAFF
TRBV7-9,.,.,TRBJ1-2,TGTGCCAGCAGCTTACAGGAGGACTATGGCTACACCTTC,CASSLQEDYGYTF
TRBV5-8,.,TRBD1,TRBJ1-2,TGTGCCAGCAGCCCCCCTTGGACAGGGGGCGGTTATGGCTACACCTTC,CASSPPWTGGGYGYTF
TRBV9,.,TRBD2,TRBJ2-5,TGTGCCAGCAGCGTAGGGGCTAGCGGGAGTGGAGAGACCCAGTACTTC,CASSVGASGSGETQYF